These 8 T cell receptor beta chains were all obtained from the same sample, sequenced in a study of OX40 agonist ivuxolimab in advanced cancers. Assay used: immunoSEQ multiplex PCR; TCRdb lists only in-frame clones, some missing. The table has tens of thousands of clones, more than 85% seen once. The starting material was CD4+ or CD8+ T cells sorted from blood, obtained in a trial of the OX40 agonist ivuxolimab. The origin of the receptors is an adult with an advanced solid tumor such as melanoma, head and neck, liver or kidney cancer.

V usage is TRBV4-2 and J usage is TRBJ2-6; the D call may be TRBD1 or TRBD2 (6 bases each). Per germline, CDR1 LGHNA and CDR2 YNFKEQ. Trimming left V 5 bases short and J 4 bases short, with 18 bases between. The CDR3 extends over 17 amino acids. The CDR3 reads CASSSRTGGSGANVLTF. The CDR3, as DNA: TGTGCCAGCAGCTCAAGAACCGGGGGCTCAGGGGCCAACGTCCTGACTTTC.

CDR3 sequence reads: CASSYASLAVQYF. CDR3 DNA sequence: TGTGCCAGCAGTTACGCGTCCCTGGCTGTGCAGTACTTC. This chain links TRBV6-5 with TRBJ2-7; D is unclear. V dropped 2 bases and J dropped 9 bases, with 14 bases sitting between them. Germline CDR1 is MNHEY and CDR2 is SVGAGI. CDR3 length: 13 residues.

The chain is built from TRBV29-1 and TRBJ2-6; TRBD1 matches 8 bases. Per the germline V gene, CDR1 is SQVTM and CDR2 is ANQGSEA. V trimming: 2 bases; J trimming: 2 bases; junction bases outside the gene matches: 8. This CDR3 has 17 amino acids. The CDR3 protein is CSVERSGGEPGANVLTF. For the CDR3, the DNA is TGCAGCGTTGAAAGGTCAGGGGGCGAGCCTGGGGCCAACGTCCTGACTTTC.

The CDR3 bases are TGTGCCAGCAGTAAGCGGGGACGGGGGGACGAGCAGTACTTC. Translating gives CASSKRGRGDEQYF. The chain combines TRBV6-5 with TRBJ2-7, with 7 bases fitting TRBD2. The CDR3 extends over 14 amino acids. Losses at the gene ends were 5 bases for V and 5 bases for J; bases not matched to a gene: 9. Looked up from germline, CDR1 is MNHEY and CDR2 is SVGAGI.

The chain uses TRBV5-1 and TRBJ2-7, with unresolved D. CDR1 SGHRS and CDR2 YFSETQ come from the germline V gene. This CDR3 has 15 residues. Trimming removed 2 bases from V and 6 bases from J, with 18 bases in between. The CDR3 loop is CASSFPARGISEQYF. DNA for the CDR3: TGCGCCAGCAGCTTCCCAGCGAGAGGTATCTCCGAGCAGTACTTC. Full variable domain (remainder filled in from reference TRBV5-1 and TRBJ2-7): KAGVTQTPRYLIKTRGQQVTLSCSPISGHRSVSWYQQTPGQGLQFLFEYFSETQRNKGNFPGRFSGRQFSNSRSEMNVSTLELGDSALYLCASSFPARGISEQYFGPGTRLTVT.

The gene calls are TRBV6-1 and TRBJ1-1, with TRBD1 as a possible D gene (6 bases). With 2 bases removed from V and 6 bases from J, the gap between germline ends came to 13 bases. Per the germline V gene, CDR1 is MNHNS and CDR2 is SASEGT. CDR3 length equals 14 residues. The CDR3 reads CASSEMGQGPEAFF. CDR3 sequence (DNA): TGTGCCAGCAGTGAAATGGGGCAGGGGCCTGAAGCTTTCTTT.

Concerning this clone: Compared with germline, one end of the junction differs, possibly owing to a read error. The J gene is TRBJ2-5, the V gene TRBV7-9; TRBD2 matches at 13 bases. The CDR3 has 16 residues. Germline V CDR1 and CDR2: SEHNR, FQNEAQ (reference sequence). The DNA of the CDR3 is TGTGCCAGCAGCTTAGGGGGACTAGCGGGGCAAGGGACCCAGTACTTC. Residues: CASSLGGLAGQGTQYF. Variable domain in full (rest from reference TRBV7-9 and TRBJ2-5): DTGVSQNPRHKITKRGQNVTFRCDPISEHNRLYWYRQTLGQGPEFLTYFQNEAQLEKSRLLSDRFSAERPKGSFSTLEIQRTEQGDSAMYLCASSLGGLAGQGTQYFGPGTRLLVL.

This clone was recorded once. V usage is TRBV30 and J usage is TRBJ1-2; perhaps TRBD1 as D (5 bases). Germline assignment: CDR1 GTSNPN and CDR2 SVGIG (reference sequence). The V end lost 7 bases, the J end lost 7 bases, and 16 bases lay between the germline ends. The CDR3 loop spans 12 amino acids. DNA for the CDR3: TGTGCCTCCACCGAAGGGGATTGTGGCTACACCTTC. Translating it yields CASTEGDCGYTF.